This T cell receptor (beta chain) was captured in a study of breast tumors, draining lymph nodes, adjacent tissues. TCRdb re-called the multiplex PCR reads with MiXCR, one entry per CDR3 protein. Here the sample spans about 80,000 distinct CDR3 sequences, about 21% being singletons. The lymph nodes were axillary draining lymph nodes from breast cancer patients. Trimming removed 4 bases from V and 4 bases from J, with 11 bases in between. This CDR3 contains 14 residues. Germline V gene data show CDR1 as MDHEN and CDR2 as SYDVKM. This clonotype was seen a few times. The chain has TRBV28 and TRBJ1-5; D unclear. The sample consisted of axillary lymph node tissue. This sequence originates from a female donor with breast cancer. Some clones in this sample may be carry-over from other donors' samples. CDR3 in amino acids: CASSSPPGNQPQHF. The CDR3 bases are TGTGCCAGCAGTTCCCCCCCGGGAAATCAGCCCCAGCATTTT.